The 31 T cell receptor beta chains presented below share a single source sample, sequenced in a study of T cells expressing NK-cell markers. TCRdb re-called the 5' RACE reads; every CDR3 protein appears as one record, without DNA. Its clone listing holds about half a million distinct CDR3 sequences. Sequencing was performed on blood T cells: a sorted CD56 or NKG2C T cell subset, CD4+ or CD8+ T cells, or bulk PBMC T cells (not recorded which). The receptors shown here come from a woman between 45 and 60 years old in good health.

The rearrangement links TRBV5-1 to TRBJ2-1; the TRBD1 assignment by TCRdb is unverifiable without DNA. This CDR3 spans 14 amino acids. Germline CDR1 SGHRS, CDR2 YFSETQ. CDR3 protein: CASSGGVILGEQFF.

The CDR3 protein is CASSRARAGVSTEAFF. V gene TRBV18 combines with J gene TRBJ1-1; TCRdb's D gene call, TRBD1, goes unchecked for lack of DNA. The CDR3 has 16 residues. CDR1 is KGHSH and CDR2 is LQKENI in the germline V gene. Full variable domain (rest looked up from reference TRBV18 and TRBJ1-1): NAGVMQNPRHLVRRRGQEARLRCSPMKGHSHVYWYRQLPEEGLKFMVYLQKENIIDESGMPKERFSAEFPKEGPSILRIQQVVRGDSAAYFCASSRARAGVSTEAFFGQGTRLTVV.

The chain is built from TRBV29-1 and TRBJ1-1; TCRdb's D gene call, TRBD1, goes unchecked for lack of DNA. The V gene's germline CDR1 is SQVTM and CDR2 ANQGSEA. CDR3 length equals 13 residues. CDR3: CSAEDSLNTEAFF.

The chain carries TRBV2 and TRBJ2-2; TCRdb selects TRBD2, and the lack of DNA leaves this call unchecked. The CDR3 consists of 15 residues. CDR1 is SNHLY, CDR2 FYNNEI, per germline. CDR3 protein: CASSEAGLVIRELFF.

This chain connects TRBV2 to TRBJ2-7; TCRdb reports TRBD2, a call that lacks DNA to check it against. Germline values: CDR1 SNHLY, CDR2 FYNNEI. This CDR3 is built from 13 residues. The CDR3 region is CATNPPFTYEQYF.

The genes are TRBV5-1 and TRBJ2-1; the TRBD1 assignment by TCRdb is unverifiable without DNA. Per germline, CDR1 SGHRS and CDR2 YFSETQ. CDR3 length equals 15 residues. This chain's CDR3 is CASSLLQGVYNEQFF.

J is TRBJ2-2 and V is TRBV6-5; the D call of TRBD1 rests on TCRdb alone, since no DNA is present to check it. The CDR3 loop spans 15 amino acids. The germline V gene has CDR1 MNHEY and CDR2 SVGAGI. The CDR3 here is CASSYSQGSPGELFF.

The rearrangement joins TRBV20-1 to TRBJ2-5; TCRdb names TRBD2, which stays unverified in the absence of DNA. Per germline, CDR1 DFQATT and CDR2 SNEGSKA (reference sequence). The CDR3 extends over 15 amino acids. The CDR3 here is CSAPSGTGPRETQYF.

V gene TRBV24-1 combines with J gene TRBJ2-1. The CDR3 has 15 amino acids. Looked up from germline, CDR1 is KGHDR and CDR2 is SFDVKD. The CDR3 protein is CATSLVGSSYNEQFF.

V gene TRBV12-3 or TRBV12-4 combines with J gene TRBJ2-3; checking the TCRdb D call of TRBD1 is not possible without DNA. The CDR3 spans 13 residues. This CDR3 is CASTPWDLDTQYF.

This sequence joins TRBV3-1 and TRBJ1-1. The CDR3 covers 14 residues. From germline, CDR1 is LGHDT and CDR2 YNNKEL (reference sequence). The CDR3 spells CASSQDVILGGAFF. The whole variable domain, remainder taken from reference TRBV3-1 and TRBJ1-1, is DTAVSQTPKYLVTQMGNDKSIKCEQNLGHDTMYWYKQDSKKFLKIMFSYNNKELIINETVPNRFSPKSPDKAHLNLHINSLELGDSAVYFCASSQDVILGGAFFGQGTRLTVV.

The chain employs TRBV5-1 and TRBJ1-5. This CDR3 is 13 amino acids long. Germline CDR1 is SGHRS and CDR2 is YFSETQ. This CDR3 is CASRVRFDQPQHF.

CDR3 amino acids: CASSRNLAGGMYF. The chain is built from TRBV6-2 or TRBV6-3 and TRBJ2-7; TCRdb lists TRBD2, though no DNA is available to test this call. CDR1 and CDR2 (germline): MNHEY, SVGEGT. The CDR3 is made up of 13 amino acids.

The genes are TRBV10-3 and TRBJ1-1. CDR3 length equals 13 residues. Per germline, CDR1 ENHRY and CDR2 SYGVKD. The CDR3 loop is CAISATADTEAFF.

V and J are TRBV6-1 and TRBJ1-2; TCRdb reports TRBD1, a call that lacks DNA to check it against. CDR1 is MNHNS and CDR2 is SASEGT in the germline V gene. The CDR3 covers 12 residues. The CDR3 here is CASSRGVDGYTF.

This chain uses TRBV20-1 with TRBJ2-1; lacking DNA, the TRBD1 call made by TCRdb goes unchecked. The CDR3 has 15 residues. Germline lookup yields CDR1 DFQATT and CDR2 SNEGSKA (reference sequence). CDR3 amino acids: CSAISRTSGRDEQFF.

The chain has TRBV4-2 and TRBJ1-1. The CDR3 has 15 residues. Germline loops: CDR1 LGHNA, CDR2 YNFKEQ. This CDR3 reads CASSPGSARNTEAFF.

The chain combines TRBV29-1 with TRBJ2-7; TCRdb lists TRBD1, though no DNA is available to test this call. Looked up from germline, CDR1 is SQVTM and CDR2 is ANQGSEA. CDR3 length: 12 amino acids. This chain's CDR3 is CSGGTGFYEQYF.

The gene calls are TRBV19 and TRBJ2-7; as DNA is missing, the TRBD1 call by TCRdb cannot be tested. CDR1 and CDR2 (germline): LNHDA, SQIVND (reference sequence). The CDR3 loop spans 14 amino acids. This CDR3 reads CASSRTGSHNEQYF.

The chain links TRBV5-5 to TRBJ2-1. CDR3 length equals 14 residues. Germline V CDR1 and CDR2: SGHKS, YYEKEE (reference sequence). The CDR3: CASSRLRPESEQFF.

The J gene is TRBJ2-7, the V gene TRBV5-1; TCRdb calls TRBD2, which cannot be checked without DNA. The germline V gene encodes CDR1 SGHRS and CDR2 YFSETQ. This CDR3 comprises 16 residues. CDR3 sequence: CASSLDLTSGKYEQYF.

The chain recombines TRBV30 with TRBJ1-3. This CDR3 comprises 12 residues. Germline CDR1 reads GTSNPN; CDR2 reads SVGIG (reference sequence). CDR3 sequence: CAWSVGGNTIYF.

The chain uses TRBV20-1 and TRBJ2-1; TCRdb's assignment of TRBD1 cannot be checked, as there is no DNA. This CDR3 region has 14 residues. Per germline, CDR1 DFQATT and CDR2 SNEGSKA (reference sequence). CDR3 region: CSARSTGSHNEQFF.

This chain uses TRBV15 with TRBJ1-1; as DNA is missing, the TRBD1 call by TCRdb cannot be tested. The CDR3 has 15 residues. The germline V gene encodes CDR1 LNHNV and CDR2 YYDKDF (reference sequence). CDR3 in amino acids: CATSRGDRVGTEAFF.

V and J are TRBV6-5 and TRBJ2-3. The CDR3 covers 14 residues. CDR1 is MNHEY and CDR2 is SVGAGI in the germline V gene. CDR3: CASSYGPGTDTQYF.

The CDR3 reads CASSQEIDMGSTGELFF. The V gene is TRBV4-2, the J gene TRBJ2-2. The CDR3 contains 17 residues. Germline CDR1 reads LGHNA; CDR2 reads YNFKEQ.

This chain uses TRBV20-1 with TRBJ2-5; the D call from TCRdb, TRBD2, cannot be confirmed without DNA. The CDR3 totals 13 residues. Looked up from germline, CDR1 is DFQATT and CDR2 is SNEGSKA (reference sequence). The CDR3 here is CSVRPSDKETQYF.

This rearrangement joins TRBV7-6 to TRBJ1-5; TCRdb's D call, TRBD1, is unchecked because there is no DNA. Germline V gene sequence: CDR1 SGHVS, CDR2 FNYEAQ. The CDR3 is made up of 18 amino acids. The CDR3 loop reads CASSLGPLRGAKDQPQHF.

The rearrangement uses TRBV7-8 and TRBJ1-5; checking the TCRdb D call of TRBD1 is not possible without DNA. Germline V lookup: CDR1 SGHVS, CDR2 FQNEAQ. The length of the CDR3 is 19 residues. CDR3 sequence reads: CASSLVDPSPWSRNQPQHF.

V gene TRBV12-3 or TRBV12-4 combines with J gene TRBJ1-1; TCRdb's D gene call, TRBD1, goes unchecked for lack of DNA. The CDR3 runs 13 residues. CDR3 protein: CASRPGQNTEAFF.

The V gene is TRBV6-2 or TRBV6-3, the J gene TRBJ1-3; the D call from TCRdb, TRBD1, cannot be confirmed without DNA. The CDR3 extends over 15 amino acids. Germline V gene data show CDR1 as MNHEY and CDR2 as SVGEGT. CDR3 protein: CASTDPGTTGNTIYF.